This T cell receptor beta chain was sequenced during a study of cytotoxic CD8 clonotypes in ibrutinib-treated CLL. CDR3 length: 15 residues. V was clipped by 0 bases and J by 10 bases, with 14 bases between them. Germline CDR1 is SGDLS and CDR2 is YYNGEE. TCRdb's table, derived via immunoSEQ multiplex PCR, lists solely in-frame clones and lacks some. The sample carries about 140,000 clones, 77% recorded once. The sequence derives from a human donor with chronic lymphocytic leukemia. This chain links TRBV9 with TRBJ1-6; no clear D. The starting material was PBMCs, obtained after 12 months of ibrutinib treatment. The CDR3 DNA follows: TGTGCCAGCAGCGTAGATTCCCGAGAGCGGTCACCCCTCCACTTT. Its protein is CASSVDSRERSPLHF.